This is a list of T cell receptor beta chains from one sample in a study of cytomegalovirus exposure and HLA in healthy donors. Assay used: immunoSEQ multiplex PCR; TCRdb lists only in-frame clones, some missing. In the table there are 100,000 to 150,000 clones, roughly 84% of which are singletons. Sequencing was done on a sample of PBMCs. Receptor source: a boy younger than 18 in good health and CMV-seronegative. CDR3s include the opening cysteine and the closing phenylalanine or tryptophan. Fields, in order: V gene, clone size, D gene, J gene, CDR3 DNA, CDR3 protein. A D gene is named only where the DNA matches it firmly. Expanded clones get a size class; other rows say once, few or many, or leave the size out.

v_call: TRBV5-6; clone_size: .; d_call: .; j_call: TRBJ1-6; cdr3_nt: TGTGCCAGCAGCTTGGACCGGCGGAATTCACCCCTCCACTTT; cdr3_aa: CASSLDRRNSPLHF
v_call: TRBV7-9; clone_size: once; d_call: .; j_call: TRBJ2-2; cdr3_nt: TGTGCCAGCAGCCCCCGGACGGGGTCGGTCACCGGGGAGCTGTTTTTT; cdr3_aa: CASSPRTGSVTGELFF
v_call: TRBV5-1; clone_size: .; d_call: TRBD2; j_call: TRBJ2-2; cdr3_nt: TGCGCCAGCAGCCCGGGACTAGCGGGGGGCCATCCCGGGGAGCTGTTTTTT; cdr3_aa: CASSPGLAGGHPGELFF
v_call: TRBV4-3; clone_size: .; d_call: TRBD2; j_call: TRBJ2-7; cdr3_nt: TGCGCCAGCAGCCAAGATAAGGGGACTAGCGGGTCCTACGAGCAGTACTTC; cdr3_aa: CASSQDKGTSGSYEQYF
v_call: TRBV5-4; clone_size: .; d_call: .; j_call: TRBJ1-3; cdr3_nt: TGTGCCAGCAGCTTAGAGGGTAATGAAAACACCATATATTTT; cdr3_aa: CASSLEGNENTIYF
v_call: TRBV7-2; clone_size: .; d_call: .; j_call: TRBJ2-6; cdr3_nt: TGTGCCAGCAGCGGGCAAGGACAGCAACCAATCTCTGGGGCCAACGTCCTGACTTTC; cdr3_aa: CASSGQGQQPISGANVLTF
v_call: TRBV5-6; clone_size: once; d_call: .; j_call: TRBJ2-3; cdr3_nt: TGTGCCAGCAGCCTGGAGGGGTTTAGCACAGATACGCAGTATTTT; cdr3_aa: CASSLEGFSTDTQYF
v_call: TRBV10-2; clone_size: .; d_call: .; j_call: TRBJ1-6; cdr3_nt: TGCGCCAGCAGTGAATACAGGTTTAATTCACCCCTCCACTTT; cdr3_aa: CASSEYRFNSPLHF
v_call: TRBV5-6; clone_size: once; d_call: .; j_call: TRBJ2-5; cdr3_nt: TGTGCCAGCAGCTTGGCCGGGGTAATCCAGTACTTC; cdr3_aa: CASSLAGVIQYF
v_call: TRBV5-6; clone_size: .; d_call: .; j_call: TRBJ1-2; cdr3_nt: TGTGCCAGCAGCTTGCCAGGGGCGAATGGCTACACCTTC; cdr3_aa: CASSLPGANGYTF
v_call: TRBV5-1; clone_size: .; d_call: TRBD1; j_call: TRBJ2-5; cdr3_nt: TGCGCCAGCAGCTTTCAGACAGGGGAAGAGACCCAGTACTTC; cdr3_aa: CASSFQTGEETQYF
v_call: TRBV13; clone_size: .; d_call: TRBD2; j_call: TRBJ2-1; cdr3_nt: TGTGCCAGCAGCCCCAGACTAGCGGGACACTCTGAGCAGTTCTTC; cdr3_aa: CASSPRLAGHSEQFF
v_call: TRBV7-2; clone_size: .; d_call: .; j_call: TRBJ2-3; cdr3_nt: TGTGCCAGCAGCTTCACCCAGATAGATACGCAGTATTTT; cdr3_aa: CASSFTQIDTQYF
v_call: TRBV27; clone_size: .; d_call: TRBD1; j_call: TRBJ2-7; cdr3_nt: TGTGCCAGCAGCCTTCGGGGACAGGGCTTAACCTACGAGCAGTACTTC; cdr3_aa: CASSLRGQGLTYEQYF
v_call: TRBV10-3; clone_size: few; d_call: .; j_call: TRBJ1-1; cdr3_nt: TGTGCCATCAGTGACCGCAGGCCCCCGGACACTGAAGCTTTCTTT; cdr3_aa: CAISDRRPPDTEAFF
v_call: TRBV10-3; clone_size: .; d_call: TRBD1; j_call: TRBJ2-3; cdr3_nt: TGTGCCATCAGAACCGGGACAGCAAGCACAGATACGCAGTATTTT; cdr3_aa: CAIRTGTASTDTQYF
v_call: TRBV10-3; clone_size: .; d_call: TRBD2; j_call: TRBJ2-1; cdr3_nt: TGTGCCATCAGTGAGGGACTAGCGGGAGTCTCCTACAATGAGCAGTTCTTC; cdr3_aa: CAISEGLAGVSYNEQFF
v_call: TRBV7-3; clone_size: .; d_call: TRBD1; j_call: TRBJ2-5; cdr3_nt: TGTGCCAGCAGCCCCACAGGGGGCTGGGAGACCCAGTACTTC; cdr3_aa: CASSPTGGWETQYF
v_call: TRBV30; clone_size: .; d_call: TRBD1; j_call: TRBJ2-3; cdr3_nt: TGTGCCTGGAGTGTAACTAGGACAGGGGCTGTAGGCTGTTGTGATACGCAGTATTTT; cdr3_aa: CAWSVTRTGAVGCCDTQYF
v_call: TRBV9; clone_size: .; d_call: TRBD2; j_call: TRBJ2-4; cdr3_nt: TGTGCCAGCAGCGTAGGTGGGAGGGAGAACATTCAGTACTTC; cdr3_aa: CASSVGGRENIQYF
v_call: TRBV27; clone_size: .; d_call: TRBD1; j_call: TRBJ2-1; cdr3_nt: TGTGCCAGCAGTTTAATACGAACCGGGACAGGGTTCTCTGGTGAGCAGTTCTTC; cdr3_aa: CASSLIRTGTGFSGEQFF
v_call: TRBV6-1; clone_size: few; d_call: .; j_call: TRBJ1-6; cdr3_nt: TGTGCCAGCAGTGAAGGGGCTCTTAGCTCCTATAATTCACCCCTCCACTTT; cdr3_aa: CASSEGALSSYNSPLHF
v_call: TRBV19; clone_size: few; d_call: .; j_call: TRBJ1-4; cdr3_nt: TGTGCCAGTACCTCCTCCTCGGCAACTAATGAAAAACTGTTTTTT; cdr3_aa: CASTSSSATNEKLFF
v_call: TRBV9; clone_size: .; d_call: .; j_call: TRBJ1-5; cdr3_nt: TGTGCCAGCAGCGTAGGGGCCGGACAGAACAATCAGCCCCAGCATTTT; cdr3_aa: CASSVGAGQNNQPQHF
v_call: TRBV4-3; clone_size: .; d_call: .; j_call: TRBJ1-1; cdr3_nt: TGCGCCAGCAGCCACACTAGGACTGAAGCTTTCTTT; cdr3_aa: CASSHTRTEAFF
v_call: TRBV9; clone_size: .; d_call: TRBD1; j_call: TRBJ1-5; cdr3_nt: TGTGCCAGCAGCGCAAGACAGGGGGCTAGTCAGCCCCAGCATTTT; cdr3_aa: CASSARQGASQPQHF
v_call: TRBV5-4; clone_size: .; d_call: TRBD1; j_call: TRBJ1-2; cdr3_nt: TGTGCCAGCAGCCCGACAGGGGCCGGCAGCCATTATGGCTACACCTTC; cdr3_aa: CASSPTGAGSHYGYTF
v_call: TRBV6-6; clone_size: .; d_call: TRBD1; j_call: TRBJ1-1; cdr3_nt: TGTGCCAGTAAAACAGGGGCTAACACTGAAGCTTTCTTT; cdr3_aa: CASKTGANTEAFF
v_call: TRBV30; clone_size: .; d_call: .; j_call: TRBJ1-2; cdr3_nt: TGTGCCGCCAAAGCCTTTCTGAACTATGGCTACACCTTC; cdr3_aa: CAAKAFLNYGYTF
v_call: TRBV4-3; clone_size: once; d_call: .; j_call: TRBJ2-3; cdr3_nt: TGCGCCAGCAGCCAAGAGGGAAGGGGGGATACGCAGTATTTT; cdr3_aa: CASSQEGRGDTQYF
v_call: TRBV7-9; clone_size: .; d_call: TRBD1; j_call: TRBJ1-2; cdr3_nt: TGTGCCAGCAGGCAGACAGGGGAAGAGGGCTACACCTTC; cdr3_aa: CASRQTGEEGYTF
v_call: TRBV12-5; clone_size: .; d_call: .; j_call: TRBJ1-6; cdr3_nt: TGTGCTAGTGGTTTGGTAATGGGGCGGAATTCACCCCTCCACTTT; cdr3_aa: CASGLVMGRNSPLHF
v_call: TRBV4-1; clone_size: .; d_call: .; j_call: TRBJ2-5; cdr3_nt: TGCGCCAGCAGCCAAACGCGGGAGACCCAGTACTTC; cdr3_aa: CASSQTRETQYF
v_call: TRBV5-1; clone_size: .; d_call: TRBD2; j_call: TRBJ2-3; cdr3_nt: TGCGCCAGCAGTATACTAGCGGGAGTTGCCACAGATACGCAGTATTTT; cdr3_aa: CASSILAGVATDTQYF
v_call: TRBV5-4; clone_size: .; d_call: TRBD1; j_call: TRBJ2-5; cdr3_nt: TGTGCCAGCAGCTTCACAGGGGAAGGGCGAGAGACCCAGTACTTC; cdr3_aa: CASSFTGEGRETQYF
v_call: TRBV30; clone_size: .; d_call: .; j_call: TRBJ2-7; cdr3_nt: TGTGCCTGGATGGACTTCTACGAGCAGTACTTC; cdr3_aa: CAWMDFYEQYF
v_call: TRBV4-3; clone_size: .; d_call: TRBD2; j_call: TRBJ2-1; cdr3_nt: TGCGCCAGCAGCCAAGATAGCGGGGGGGCCAATGAGCAGTTCTTC; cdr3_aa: CASSQDSGGANEQFF
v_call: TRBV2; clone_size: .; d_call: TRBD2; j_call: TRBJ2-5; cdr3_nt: TGTGCCAGCAGTGATTGGCTAGCGGGCCGCCAAGAGACCCAGTACTTC; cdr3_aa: CASSDWLAGRQETQYF
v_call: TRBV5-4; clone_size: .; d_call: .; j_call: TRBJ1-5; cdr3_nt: TGTGCCAGCAGCTTTATTGGAGTCAATCAGCCCCAGCATTTT; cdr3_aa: CASSFIGVNQPQHF
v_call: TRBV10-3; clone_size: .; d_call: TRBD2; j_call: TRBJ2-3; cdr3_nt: TGTGCCATCAGGTTGGGGACTAGCGGGCCGAAAAGCACAGATACGCAGTATTTT; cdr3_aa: CAIRLGTSGPKSTDTQYF
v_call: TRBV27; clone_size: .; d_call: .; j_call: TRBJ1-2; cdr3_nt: TGTGCCAGCAGTTTAGACAGAGGAGCTAACTATGGCTACACCTTC; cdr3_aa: CASSLDRGANYGYTF
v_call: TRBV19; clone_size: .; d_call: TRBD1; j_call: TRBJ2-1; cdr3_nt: TGTGCCAGTAGTCCATCGCGACAGGGGGTGTCATCCAATGAGCAGTTCTTC; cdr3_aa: CASSPSRQGVSSNEQFF
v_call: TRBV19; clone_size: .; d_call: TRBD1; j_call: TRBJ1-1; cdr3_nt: TGTGCCAGTAGTATAGATCGCGGGACAGGGCTGAACACTGAAGCTTTCTTT; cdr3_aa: CASSIDRGTGLNTEAFF
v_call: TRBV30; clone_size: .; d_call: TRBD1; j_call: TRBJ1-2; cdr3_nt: TGTGCCGCGAACCTTTACAGGGGGCGCAAGACCCACTATGGCTACACCTTC; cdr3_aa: CAANLYRGRKTHYGYTF
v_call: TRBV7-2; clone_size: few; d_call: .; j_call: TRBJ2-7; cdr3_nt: TGTGCCAGCAGCTTATACTACGAGCAGTACTTC; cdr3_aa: CASSLYYEQYF
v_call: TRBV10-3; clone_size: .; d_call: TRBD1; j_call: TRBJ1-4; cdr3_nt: TGTGCCATCAGAGACAGGGGGGGCGAAAAACTGTTTTTT; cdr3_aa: CAIRDRGGEKLFF
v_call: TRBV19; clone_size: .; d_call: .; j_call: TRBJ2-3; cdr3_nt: TGTGCCAGTAGTTTGGGCAGGGGTGGGCGCACAGATACGCAGTATTTT; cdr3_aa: CASSLGRGGRTDTQYF
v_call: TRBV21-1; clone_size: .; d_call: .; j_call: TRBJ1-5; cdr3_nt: TGTGCCAGCAGCCCCGTTGAAGACAGGGGAGGCGGAGCGGGTCAGCCCCAGCATTTT; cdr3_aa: CASSPVEDRGGGAGQPQHF
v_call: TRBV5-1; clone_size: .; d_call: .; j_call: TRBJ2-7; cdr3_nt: TGCGCCAGCAGCCACGGGGACAACTCCTACGAGCAGTACTTC; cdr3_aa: CASSHGDNSYEQYF
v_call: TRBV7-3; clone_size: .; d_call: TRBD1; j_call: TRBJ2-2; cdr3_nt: TGTGCCAGCAGCTTATCACGGGACAGCGGGGAGCTGTTTTTT; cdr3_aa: CASSLSRDSGELFF
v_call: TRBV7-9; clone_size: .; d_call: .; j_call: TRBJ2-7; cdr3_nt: TGTGCCAGCATCGCCCCGGGGGTCTACGAGCAGTACTTC; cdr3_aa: CASIAPGVYEQYF